A selection of T cell receptor beta chains follows, all from one sample in a study of neurological immune-mediated disorders. TCRdb used MiXCR to reprocess the 5' RACE reads, holding one entry per CDR3 protein. Of more than 35,000 distinct CDR3 sequences listed, approximately 3% are singletons. The sequenced material came from PBMCs. The receptor set was obtained from a woman in her fifties or sixties with multiple sclerosis. The CDR3 runs from the conserved cysteine through the conserved F or W. The D gene is left open where the match is weak. Not all rows give a size; the values are once, few, many and, for expanded clones, a class.

>-|TRBV4-1|TRBJ2-5|many
CASSFGTRETQYF
TGCGCCAGCAGCTTCGGGACAAGAGAGACCCAGTACTTC
>-|TRBV5-1|TRBJ2-7|many
CASSFYDIIPTYEQYF
TGCGCCAGCAGCTTCTATGACATAATACCCACCTACGAGCAGTACTTC
>TRBD2|TRBV7-8|TRBJ2-1|many
CASSPGTSGYNEQFF
TGTGCCAGCAGCCCCGGGACTAGCGGTTACAATGAGCAGTTCTTC
>TRBD2|TRBV7-6|TRBJ2-2|few
CASSPGVAGVRMGELFF
TGTGCCAGCAGCCCCGGAGTAGCGGGGGTTCGGATGGGGGAGCTGTTTTTT
>TRBD1|TRBV12-3/TRBV12-4|TRBJ1-1|many
CASSPILAGGTEAFF
TGTGCCAGCAGTCCCATCTTGGCAGGGGGAACTGAAGCTTTCTTT
>-|TRBV7-9|TRBJ1-3|many
CASSSFQGRGNTIYF
TGTGCCAGCAGCTCCTTCCAGGGTAGGGGAAACACCATATATTTT
>-|TRBV15|TRBJ1-2|many
CATSRDTASYGYTF
TGTGCCACCAGCAGAGATACGGCGAGCTATGGCTACACCTTC
>-|TRBV20-1|TRBJ1-5|many
CSARAGSRNSNQPQHF
TGCAGTGCTAGGGCAGGGTCCCGAAATAGCAATCAGCCCCAGCATTTT
>TRBD1|TRBV20-1|TRBJ1-2|many
CSATYRGGYTF
TGCAGTGCAACCTACAGGGGAGGCTACACCTTC
>-|TRBV28|TRBJ1-1|many
CASSLVGGLTEAFF
TGTGCCAGCAGTTTAGTTGGGGGGCTCACTGAAGCTTTCTTT
>TRBD2|TRBV10-3|TRBJ2-3|many
CAISEEAGVTDTQYF
TGTGCCATCAGTGAAGAAGCGGGAGTAACAGATACGCAGTATTTT
>TRBD1|TRBV20-1|TRBJ2-7|many
CSASSYRGSEEEQYF
TGCAGTGCCAGCTCCTACAGGGGGAGCGAGGAGGAGCAGTACTTC
>TRBD2|TRBV7-2|TRBJ2-7|-
CASSLEAGESEQYF
TGTGCCAGCAGCTTAGAGGCGGGAGAATCCGAGCAGTACTTC
>-|TRBV5-1|TRBJ1-2|many
CASSTRDTFF
TGCGCCAGCAGCACCCGGGACACCTTCTTC